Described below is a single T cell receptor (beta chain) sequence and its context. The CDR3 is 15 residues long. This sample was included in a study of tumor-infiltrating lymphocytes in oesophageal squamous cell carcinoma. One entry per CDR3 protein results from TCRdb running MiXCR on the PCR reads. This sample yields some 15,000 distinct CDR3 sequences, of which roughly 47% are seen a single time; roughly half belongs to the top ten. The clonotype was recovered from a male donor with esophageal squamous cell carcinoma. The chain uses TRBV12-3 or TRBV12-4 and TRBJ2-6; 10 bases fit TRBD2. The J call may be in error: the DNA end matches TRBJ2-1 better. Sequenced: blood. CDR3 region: CASTLGGAGGDEQFF. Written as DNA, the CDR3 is TGTGCCAGCACCCTTGGCGGAGCGGGAGGGGATGAGCAGTTCTTC.